This TCR beta chain was sequenced during a study of beta chain features in type 1 diabetes. Whole-study results and caveats: In type 1 diabetes patients, VDJ junctions had fewer insertions; deletions at these junctions were more frequent. Compared with healthy donors, patients appeared to share more similar naive, central memory and regulatory TCRB repertoires.

The authors reverse transcribed all of the isolated RNA, so sequencing captured expressed TCRB transcripts. Only in-frame clones appear in the TCRdb table, and some are missing; sequencing was by immunoSEQ multiplex PCR. The sample shows 600,000 to 650,000 clones, about 14% of them seen only once. V was clipped by 2 bases and J by 7 bases; unmatched bases: 8. Germline CDR1 MDHEN, CDR2 SYDVKM. The CDR3 covers 15 residues. Comments on this clone: Its specificity is not known.

The chain links TRBV28 to TRBJ1-5, with 7 nucleotides matching TRBD1. The sample comprised naive CD4+ T cells from blood. The TCR was taken from a man between 18 and 35 years old in good health. The CDR3 here is CASSLNSGGFQPQHF. DNA for the CDR3: TGTGCCAGCAGTTTAAATTCAGGGGGTTTCCAGCCCCAGCATTTT.